A single sample is the source of the 6 T cell receptor beta chains below, sequenced in a study of blood T cells in healthy people across ages. Primed by a sample-barcoded 5' primer and a J-beta primer mix, a second PCR proceeded for roughly 7 to 12 cycles. MiXCR, run by TCRdb on the 5' RACE reads, gives a single entry per CDR3 protein. The sample includes some 1,800,000 distinct CDR3 sequences, about 39% of them seen just once. The specimen sequenced was blood. The receptors stem from a human donor in good health.

The sample holds a few counts of this clonotype. The CDR3 is CSVDNRVGYGYTF. The CDR3 coding sequence is TGCAGCGTTGACAACAGGGTTGGCTATGGCTACACCTTC. V and J are TRBV29-1 and TRBJ1-2; the D gene is possibly TRBD1 (6 bases). CDR3 length equals 13 residues. CDR1 is SQVTM and CDR2 is ANQGSEA in the germline V gene. With 3 bases removed from V and 4 bases from J, the gap between germline ends came to 12 bases. Variable domain in full (rest from reference TRBV29-1 and TRBJ1-2): SAVISQKPSRDICQRGTSLTIQCQVDSQVTMMFWYRQQPGQSLTLIATANQGSEATYESGFVIDKFPISRPNLTFSTLTVSNMSPEDSSIYLCSVDNRVGYGYTFGSGTRLTVV.

CDR3 residues: CSASGPILRKSMDEQFF. Written as DNA, the CDR3 is TGCAGTGCTAGCGGGCCGATCCTGAGAAAGAGCATGGATGAGCAGTTCTTC. This chain uses TRBV20-1 with TRBJ2-1, with D hard to call. Germline CDR1 and CDR2: DFQATT and SNEGSKA (reference sequence). CDR3 length: 17 residues. V was pared by 3 bases and J by 8 bases, with 26 bases between.

The rearrangement joins TRBV4-3 to TRBJ1-1; no clear D. This CDR3 has 15 amino acids. CDR1 and CDR2 (germline): LGHNA, YSLEER. Deletions cut 1 base from V and 3 bases from J, with 12 bases between. CDR3: CASSQGVTEDTEAFF. As DNA, the CDR3 is TGCGCCAGCAGCCAAGGTGTGACGGAAGACACTGAAGCTTTCTTT.

The chain recombines TRBV4-1 with TRBJ1-4; D possibly corresponds to TRBD1 (5 bases). Germline values: CDR1 MGHRA, CDR2 YSYEKL. With 1 base removed from V and 7 bases from J, the gap between germline ends came to 13 bases. This CDR3 has 15 amino acids. CDR3 in amino acids: CASSQGWQGIEKLFF. CDR3 DNA: TGCGCCAGCAGCCAAGGTTGGCAGGGAATTGAAAAACTGTTTTTT.

This clonotype was found a few times. The V and J genes are TRBV12-3 or TRBV12-4 and TRBJ1-6, with D unresolved. The CDR3 sequence is 12 residues long. Trimming removed 7 bases at V and 15 bases at J, with 16 bases between. The DNA for the CDR3 is TGTGCCAGCACCGAAGACCTACTATACCTCCACTTT. It specifies CASTEDLLYLHF.

In its sample, this clonotype was seen a few times. This chain connects TRBV7-6 to TRBJ1-1; D not certain. The CDR3 loop spans 14 amino acids. Germline V gene sequence: CDR1 SGHVS, CDR2 FNYEAQ. The germline V and J ends were trimmed by 8 bases and 1 base, with 14 bases remaining between them. The CDR3: CASGPAGGNTEAFF. The CDR3 DNA reads as TGTGCCAGCGGCCCCGCGGGAGGGAACACTGAAGCTTTCTTT.